The 11 T cell receptor beta chains reported below all come from one sample, sequenced in a study of blood T cell repertoires in COVID-19. Profiling relied on immunoSEQ multiplex PCR, and the TCRdb table lists in-frame clones only, not all of them. The data show nearly 110,000 clones, 89% seen once. Sequenced sample: peripheral blood. The receptors originated from a man between 40 and 49 years old with active or convalescent COVID-19.

The chain recombines TRBV10-3 with TRBJ1-1, with TRBD1 identical over 7 bases. The CDR3 runs 11 residues. J gave up 6 bases and V 6 bases, and 1 base lay outside the gene matches. Per the germline V gene, CDR1 is ENHRY and CDR2 is SYGVKD. CDR3 protein: CAIRGTAEAFF. The DNA of the CDR3 is TGTGCCATCAGAGGGACAGCTGAAGCTTTCTTT.

The J gene is TRBJ2-1, the V gene TRBV6-5, with 10 positions matching TRBD2. This CDR3 region has 15 residues. Trimming removed 7 bases from V and 9 bases from J; junction bases left unmatched: 12. Germline V lookup: CDR1 MNHEY, CDR2 SVGAGI. The CDR3 loop reads CASTSAGGPSGEQFF. CDR3 nucleotide sequence: TGTGCCAGCACCTCAGCGGGAGGGCCGTCTGGTGAGCAGTTCTTC.

CDR3 residues: CASSQESGNYNEQFF. The CDR3 bases are TGCGCCAGCAGCCAAGAGAGCGGGAATTACAATGAGCAGTTCTTC. The chain is built from TRBV4-3 and TRBJ2-1, with TRBD2 matching 7 bases. The CDR3 has 15 amino acids. Germline V gives CDR1 LGHNA, CDR2 YSLEER. Losses at the gene ends were 0 bases for V and 4 bases for J; bases not matched to a gene: 3.

The chain has TRBV19 and TRBJ2-1; the D gene is possibly TRBD2 (6 bases). This CDR3 is built from 12 residues. The V end lost 8 bases, the J end lost 9 bases, and 14 bases lay between the germline ends. The germline gives CDR1 LNHDA, CDR2 SQIVND (reference sequence). The CDR3 sequence: CASSRDFGEQFF. The DNA of the CDR3 is TGTGCCAGTTCCCGGGACTTCGGTGAGCAGTTCTTC.

This clone has just a few counts. The chain links TRBV7-9 to TRBJ2-3; 7 nucleotides align to TRBD2. The CDR3 has 15 amino acids. The germline gives CDR1 SEHNR, CDR2 FQNEAQ (reference sequence). Unmatched junction bases numbered 5, after V lost 3 bases and J lost 2 bases. CDR3 bases: TGTGCCAGCAGCTTTTGGGGGGGTCTCACAGATACGCAGTATTTT. Its translation is CASSFWGGLTDTQYF.

This sequence joins TRBV3-1 (or the pseudogene TRBV3-2) and TRBJ1-1; D is undetermined. This CDR3 region has 11 residues. Germline V gives CDR1 LGHDT, CDR2 YNNKEL (reference sequence). Trimming removed 3 bases at V and 7 bases at J, with 6 bases between. CDR3 protein: CASSQANEAFF. As DNA, the CDR3 is TGTGCCAGCAGCCAGGCCAATGAAGCTTTCTTT.

This chain connects TRBV5-1 to TRBJ2-7; 8 bases are shared with TRBD2. Germline assignment: CDR1 SGHRS and CDR2 YFSETQ. The CDR3 loop spans 15 amino acids. J gave up 1 base and V 2 bases, and 5 bases lay outside the gene matches. CDR3 in DNA: TGCGCCAGCAGCTTAGGACTAGCACAATCCTACGAGCAGTACTTC. It yields the protein CASSLGLAQSYEQYF.

The V call is TRBV28, the J call TRBJ2-7; D unclear. This CDR3 has 14 residues. The germline V gene encodes CDR1 MDHEN and CDR2 SYDVKM. Trimming removed 3 bases at V and 3 bases at J, with 12 bases between. CDR3 amino acids: CASSLVYSLYEQYF. CDR3 bases: TGTGCCAGCAGTTTGGTCTATTCTCTCTACGAGCAGTACTTC.

The chain couples TRBV29-1 to TRBJ2-1, with D possibly matching TRBD2 (5 bases). CDR3 length equals 16 residues. Germline CDR1 and CDR2: SQVTM and ANQGSEA. The V and J ends lost 0 bases and 2 bases respectively, with 14 bases between them. CDR3: CSVEDLGQRTYNEQFF. DNA for the CDR3: TGCAGCGTTGAAGATCTTGGCCAGCGGACCTACAATGAGCAGTTCTTC.

This clone was observed a handful of times. The genes are TRBV2 and TRBJ2-7; no clear D gene. The CDR3 has 15 amino acids. CDR1 and CDR2 (germline): SNHLY, FYNNEI. V lost 4 bases, J lost 0 bases, and 13 bases lay in between. The CDR3 coding sequence is TGTGCCAGCAGTGTACCGCAGTTCAGCTCCTACGAGCAGTACTTC. It encodes CASSVPQFSSYEQYF.

V usage is TRBV9 and J usage is TRBJ2-3, with 7 bases that match TRBD2. Trimming took 2 bases from V and 4 from J; bases not matched to a gene: 7. The CDR3 length is 15 residues. The germline CDR1 and CDR2 sequences are SGDLS and YYNGEE. CDR3 DNA sequence: TGTGCCAGCAGCGTCGGCGGGAGTGGAGCAGATACGCAGTATTTT. Translation: CASSVGGSGADTQYF.